This T cell receptor beta chain appears in the sequencing data of a study of T cell repertoires in cytomegalovirus infection. Background on the study: Both CMV infection and a matching HLA type were indicated by public TCR beta signatures. Findings and caveats of the study: Clonotype analysis showed dominance of the ex vivo response by HLA-C-restricted CMV-specific TCR beta clonotypes. Based on cumulative public TCR beta family frequency, carriers of CMV plus the relevant HLA were identified.

Trimming removed 6 bases at V and 2 bases at J, with 15 bases between. The CDR3 consists of 15 residues. Each CDR3 protein gets one entry after TCRdb re-called the reads with MiXCR. Of approximately 590,000 distinct CDR3 sequences in the sample, roughly 43% were seen once. As regards this clonotype: Antigen specificity is unknown.

This sequence joins TRBV12-3 or TRBV12-4 and TRBJ2-3; D is tentatively TRBD1 or TRBD2 (5 bases each). The source of this sequence is a human donor in good health (CMV status not recorded). Some clones in this sample may be carry-over from other donors' samples. Sequenced here: cultured PBMCs, sampled from culture after CMV antigen stimulation. CDR3 sequence (DNA): TGTGCCAGCAGCCCCACGGGGCCTGCCACAGATACGCAGTATTTT. It yields the protein CASSPTGPATDTQYF.